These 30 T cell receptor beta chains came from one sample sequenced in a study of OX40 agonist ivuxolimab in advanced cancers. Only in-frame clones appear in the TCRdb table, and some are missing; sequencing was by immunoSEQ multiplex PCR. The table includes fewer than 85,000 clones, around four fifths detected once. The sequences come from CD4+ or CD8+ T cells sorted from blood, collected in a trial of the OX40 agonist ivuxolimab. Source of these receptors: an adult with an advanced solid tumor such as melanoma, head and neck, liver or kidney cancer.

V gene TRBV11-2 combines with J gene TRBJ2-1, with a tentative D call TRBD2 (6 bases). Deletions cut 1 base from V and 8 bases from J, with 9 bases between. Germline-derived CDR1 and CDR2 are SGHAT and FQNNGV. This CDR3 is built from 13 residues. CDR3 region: CASSLAGEDEQFF. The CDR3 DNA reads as TGTGCCAGCAGCTTAGCGGGAGAGGATGAGCAGTTCTTC.

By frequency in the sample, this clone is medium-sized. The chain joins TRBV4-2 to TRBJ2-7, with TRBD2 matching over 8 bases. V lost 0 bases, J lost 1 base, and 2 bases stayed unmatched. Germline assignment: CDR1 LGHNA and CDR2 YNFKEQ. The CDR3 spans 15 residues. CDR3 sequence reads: CASSQDLAGSYEQYF. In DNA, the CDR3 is TGTGCCAGCAGCCAAGATTTAGCGGGATCCTACGAGCAGTACTTC.

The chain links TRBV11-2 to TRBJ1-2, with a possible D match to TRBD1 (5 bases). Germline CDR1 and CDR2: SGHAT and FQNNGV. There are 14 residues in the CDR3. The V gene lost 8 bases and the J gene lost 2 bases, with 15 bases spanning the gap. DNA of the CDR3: TGTGCCAGCCGAGGAGGGGTGATGAACTATGGCTACACCTTC. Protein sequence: CASRGGVMNYGYTF. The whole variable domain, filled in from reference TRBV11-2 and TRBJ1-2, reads EAGVAQSPRYKIIEKRQSVAFWCNPISGHATLYWYQQILGQGPKLLIQFQNNGVVDDSQLPKDRFSAERLKGVDSTLKIQPAKLEDSAVYLCASRGGVMNYGYTFGSGTRLTVV.

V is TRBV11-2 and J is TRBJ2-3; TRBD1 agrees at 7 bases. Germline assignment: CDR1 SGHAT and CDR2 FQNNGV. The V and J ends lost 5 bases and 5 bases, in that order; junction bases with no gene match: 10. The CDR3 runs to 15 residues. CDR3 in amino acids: CASSPRGQGIDTQYF. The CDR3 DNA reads TGTGCCAGCAGCCCAAGGGGGCAGGGGATAGATACGCAGTATTTT.

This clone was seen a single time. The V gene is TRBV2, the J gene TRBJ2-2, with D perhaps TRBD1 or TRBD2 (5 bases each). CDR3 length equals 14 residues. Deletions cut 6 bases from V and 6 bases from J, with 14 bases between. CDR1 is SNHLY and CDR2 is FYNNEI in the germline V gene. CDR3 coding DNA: TGTGCCAGCAGGGACTCAGAGGGGTCCGGGGAGCTGTTTTTT. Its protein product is CASRDSEGSGELFF.

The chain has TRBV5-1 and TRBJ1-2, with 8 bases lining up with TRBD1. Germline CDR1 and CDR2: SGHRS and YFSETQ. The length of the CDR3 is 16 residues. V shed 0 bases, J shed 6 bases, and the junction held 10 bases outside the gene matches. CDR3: CASSLGWNRGLNGYTF. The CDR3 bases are TGCGCCAGCAGCTTGGGCTGGAACAGGGGGTTGAATGGCTACACCTTC.

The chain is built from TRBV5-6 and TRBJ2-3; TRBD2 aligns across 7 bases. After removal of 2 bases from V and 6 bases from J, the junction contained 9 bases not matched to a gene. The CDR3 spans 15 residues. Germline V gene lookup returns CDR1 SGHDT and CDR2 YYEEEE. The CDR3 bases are TGTGCCAGCAGCTTTAGGATAGGAGCGGGGGATACGCAGTATTTT. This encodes CASSFRIGAGDTQYF.

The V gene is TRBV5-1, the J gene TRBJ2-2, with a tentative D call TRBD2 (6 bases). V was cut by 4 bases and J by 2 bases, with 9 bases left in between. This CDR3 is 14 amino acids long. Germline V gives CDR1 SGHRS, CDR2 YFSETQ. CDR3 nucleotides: TGCGCCAGCAGCCCGGGAGTAAACACCGGGGAGCTGTTTTTT. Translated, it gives CASSPGVNTGELFF.

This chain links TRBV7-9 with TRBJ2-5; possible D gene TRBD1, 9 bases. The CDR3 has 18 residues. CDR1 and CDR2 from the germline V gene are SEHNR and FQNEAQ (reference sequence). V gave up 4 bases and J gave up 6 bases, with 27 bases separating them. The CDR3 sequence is CASSSTGTGSGGLQTQYF. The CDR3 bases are TGTGCCAGCAGCTCAACCGGGACAGGGAGCGGGGGTCTTCAGACCCAGTACTTC.

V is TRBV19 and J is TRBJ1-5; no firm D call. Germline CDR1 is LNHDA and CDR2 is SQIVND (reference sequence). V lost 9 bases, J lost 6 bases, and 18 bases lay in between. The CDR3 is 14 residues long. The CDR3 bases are TGTGCCAGCGCCCGGGGTATCGGGTTTCAGCCCCAGCATTTT. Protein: CASARGIGFQPQHF.

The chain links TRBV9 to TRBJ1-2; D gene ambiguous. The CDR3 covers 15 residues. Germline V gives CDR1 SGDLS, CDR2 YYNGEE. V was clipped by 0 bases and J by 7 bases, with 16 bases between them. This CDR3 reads CASSVAAVNPPGYTF. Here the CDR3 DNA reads TGTGCCAGCAGCGTAGCGGCAGTGAACCCTCCTGGCTACACCTTC. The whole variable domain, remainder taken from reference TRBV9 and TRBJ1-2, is DSGVTQTPKHLITATGQRVTLRCSPRSGDLSVYWYQQSLDQGLQFLIQYYNGEERAKGNILERFSAQQFPDLHSELNLSSLELGDSALYFCASSVAAVNPPGYTFGSGTRLTVV.

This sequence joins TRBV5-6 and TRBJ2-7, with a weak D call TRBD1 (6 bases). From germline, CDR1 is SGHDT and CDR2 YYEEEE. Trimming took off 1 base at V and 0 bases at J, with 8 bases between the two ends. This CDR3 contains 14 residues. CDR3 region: CASSLRTVSYEQYF. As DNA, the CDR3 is TGTGCCAGCAGCTTGAGGACAGTCTCCTACGAGCAGTACTTC.

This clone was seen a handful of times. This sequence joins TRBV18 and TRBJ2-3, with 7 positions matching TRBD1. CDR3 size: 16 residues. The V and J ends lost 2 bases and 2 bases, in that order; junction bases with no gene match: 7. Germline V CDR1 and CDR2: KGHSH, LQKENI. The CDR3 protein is CASSPATGKVTDTQYF. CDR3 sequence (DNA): TGTGCCAGCTCACCAGCGACAGGGAAAGTCACAGATACGCAGTATTTT.

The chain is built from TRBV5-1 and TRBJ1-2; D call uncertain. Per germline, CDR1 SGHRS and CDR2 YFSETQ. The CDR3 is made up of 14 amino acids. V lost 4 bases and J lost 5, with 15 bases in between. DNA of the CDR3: TGCGCCAGCAGCCTGAACCAAGTGGGGTATGGCTACACCTTC. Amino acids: CASSLNQVGYGYTF.

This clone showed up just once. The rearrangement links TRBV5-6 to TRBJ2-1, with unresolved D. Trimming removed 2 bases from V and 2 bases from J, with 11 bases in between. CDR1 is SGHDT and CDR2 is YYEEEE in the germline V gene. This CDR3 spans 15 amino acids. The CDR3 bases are TGTGCCAGCAGCTTATTGGACGGAACCTACAATGAGCAGTTCTTC. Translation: CASSLLDGTYNEQFF.

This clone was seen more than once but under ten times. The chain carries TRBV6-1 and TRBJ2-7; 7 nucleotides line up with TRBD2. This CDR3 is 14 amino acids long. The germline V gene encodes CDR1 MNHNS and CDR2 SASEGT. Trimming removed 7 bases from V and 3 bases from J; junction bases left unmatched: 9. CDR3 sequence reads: CASNRAGAGYEQYF. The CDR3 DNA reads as TGTGCCAGCAATCGGGCGGGAGCGGGCTACGAGCAGTACTTC.

The CDR3 loop is CASSPGALRPETQYF. CDR3 bases: TGTGCCAGCAGTCCAGGGGCCCTACGGCCAGAGACCCAGTACTTC. The V and J genes are TRBV6-1 and TRBJ2-5; possibly TRBD1 for D (6 bases). Trimming removed 5 bases from V and 4 bases from J, with 17 bases in between. Germline V lookup: CDR1 MNHNS, CDR2 SASEGT. This CDR3 is built from 15 residues.

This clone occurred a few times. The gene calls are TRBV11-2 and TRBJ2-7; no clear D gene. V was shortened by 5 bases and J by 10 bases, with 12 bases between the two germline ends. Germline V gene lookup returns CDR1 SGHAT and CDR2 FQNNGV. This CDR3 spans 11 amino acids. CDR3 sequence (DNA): TGTGCCAGCAGCCTACTTTCGGCCCAGTACTTC. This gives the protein CASSLLSAQYF.

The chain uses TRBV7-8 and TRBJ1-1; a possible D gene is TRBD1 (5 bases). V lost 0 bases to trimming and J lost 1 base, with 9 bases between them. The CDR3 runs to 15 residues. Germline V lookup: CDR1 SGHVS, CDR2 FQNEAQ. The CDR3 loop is CASSLASGGNTEAFF. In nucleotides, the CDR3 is TGTGCCAGCAGCTTAGCTTCGGGGGGGAACACTGAAGCTTTCTTT. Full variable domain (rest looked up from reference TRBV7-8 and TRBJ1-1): GAGVSQSPRYKVAKRGQDVALRCDPISGHVSLFWYQQALGQGPEFLTYFQNEAQLDKSGLPSDRFFAERPEGSVSTLKIQRTQQEDSAVYLCASSLASGGNTEAFFGQGTRLTVV.

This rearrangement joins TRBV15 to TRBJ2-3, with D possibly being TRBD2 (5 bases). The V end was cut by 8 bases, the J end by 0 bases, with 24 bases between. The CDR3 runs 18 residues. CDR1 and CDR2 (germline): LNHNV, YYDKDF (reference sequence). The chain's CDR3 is CATEKRRVGGRSTDTQYF. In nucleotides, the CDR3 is TGTGCCACCGAGAAGCGGAGAGTCGGCGGGCGTAGCACAGATACGCAGTATTTT.

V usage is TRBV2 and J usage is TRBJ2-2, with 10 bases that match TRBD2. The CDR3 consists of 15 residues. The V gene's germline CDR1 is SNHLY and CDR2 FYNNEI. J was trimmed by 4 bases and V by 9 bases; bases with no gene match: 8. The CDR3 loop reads CARTAGTSATGELFF. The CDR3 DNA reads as TGTGCCAGGACGGCGGGGACTAGCGCCACCGGGGAGCTGTTTTTT. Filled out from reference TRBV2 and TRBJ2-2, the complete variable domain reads EPEVTQTPSHQVTQMGQEVILRCVPISNHLYFYWYRQILGQKVEFLVSFYNNEISEKSEIFDDQFSVERPDGSNFTLKIRSTKLEDSAMYFCARTAGTSATGELFFGEGSRLTVL.

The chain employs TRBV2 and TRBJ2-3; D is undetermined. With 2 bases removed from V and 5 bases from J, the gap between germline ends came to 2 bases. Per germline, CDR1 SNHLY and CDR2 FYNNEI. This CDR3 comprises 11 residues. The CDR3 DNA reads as TGTGCCAGCAGTGAATTAGATACGCAGTATTTT. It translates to CASSELDTQYF.

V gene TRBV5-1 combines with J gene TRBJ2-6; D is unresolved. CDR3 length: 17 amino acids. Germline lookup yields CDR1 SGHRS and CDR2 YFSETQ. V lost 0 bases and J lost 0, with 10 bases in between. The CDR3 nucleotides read TGCGCCAGCAGCTTGGGGCGCTTAAGCTCTGGGGCCAACGTCCTGACTTTC. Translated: CASSLGRLSSGANVLTF.

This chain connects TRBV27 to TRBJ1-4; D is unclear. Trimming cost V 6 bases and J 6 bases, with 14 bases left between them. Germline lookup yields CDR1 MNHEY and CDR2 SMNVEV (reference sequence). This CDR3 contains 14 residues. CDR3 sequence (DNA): TGTGCCAGCAGGAAACAGACCTTTGATGAAAAACTGTTTTTT. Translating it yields CASRKQTFDEKLFF.

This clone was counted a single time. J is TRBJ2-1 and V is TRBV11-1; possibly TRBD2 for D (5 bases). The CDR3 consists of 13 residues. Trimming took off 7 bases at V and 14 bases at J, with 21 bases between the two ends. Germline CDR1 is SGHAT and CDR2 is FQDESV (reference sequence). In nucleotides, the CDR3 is TGTGCCAGCACCCTTGGCGGGCGTCCTACAAAGTTCTTC. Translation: CASTLGGRPTKFF.

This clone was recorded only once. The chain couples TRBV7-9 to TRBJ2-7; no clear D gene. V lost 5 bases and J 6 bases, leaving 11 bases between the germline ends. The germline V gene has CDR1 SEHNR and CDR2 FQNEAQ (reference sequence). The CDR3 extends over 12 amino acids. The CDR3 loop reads CASSMNWGEQYF. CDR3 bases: TGTGCCAGCAGCATGAACTGGGGCGAGCAGTACTTC.

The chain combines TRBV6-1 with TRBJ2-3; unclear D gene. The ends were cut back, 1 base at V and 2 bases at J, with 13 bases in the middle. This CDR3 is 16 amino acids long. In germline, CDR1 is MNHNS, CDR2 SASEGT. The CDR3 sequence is CASSEEGRMHTDTQYF. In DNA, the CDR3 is TGTGCCAGCAGTGAAGAGGGCAGGATGCACACAGATACGCAGTATTTT.

CDR3 DNA: TGTGCCAGCAGCTTCCTGACTAGCGGGGGCACAGATACGCAGTATTTT. Protein sequence: CASSFLTSGGTDTQYF. The chain combines TRBV5-5 with TRBJ2-3, with 11 bases lining up with TRBD2. The CDR3 is 16 amino acids. Germline-derived CDR1 and CDR2 are SGHKS and YYEKEE (reference sequence). The J segment lost 1 base and the V segment lost 2 bases, leaving 3 bases of the junction unmatched.

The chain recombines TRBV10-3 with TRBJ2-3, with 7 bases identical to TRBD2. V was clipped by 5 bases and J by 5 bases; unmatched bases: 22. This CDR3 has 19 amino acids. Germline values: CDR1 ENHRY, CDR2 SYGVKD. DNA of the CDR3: TGTGCCATCAGTCCTGCCCATAACGAAGCGGGGAACCTTGGAGATACGCAGTATTTT. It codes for CAISPAHNEAGNLGDTQYF.

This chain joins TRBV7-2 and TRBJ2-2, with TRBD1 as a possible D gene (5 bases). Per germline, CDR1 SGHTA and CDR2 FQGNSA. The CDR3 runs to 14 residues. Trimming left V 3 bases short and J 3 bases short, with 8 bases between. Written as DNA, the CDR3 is TGTGCCAGCAGCTTGACAGCCTACACCGGGGAGCTGTTTTTT. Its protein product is CASSLTAYTGELFF. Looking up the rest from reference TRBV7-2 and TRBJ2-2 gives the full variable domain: GAGVSQSPSNKVTEKGKDVELRCDPISGHTALYWYRQSLGQGLEFLIYFQGNSAPDKSGLPSDRFSAERTGGSVSTLTIQRTQQEDSAVYLCASSLTAYTGELFFGEGSRLTVL.